Presented here are 28 T cell receptor beta chains from one specimen sequenced in a study of T cell responses to AZD1222 COVID-19 vaccine. Some clones are missing from TCRdb's copy, which holds only in-frame ones; the method was immunoSEQ multiplex PCR. Of some 120,000 clones in the sample, around 92% are singletons; the top ten hold 1.1%. The starting material was peripheral blood, obtained on day 0 of AZD1222 vaccination. These receptors came from an adult in good health.

The genes are TRBV29-1 and TRBJ2-3; 7 bases match TRBD2. The CDR3 extends over 15 amino acids. Trimming at V came to 4 bases and at J to 4 bases, leaving 11 bases not matched to a gene. The germline V gene encodes CDR1 SQVTM and CDR2 ANQGSEA. CDR3 in amino acids: CSVGPRLARPDTQYF. Written as DNA, the CDR3 is TGCAGCGTTGGCCCACGACTAGCACGGCCAGATACGCAGTATTTT.

This chain connects TRBV6-4 to TRBJ1-4, with unresolved D. Germline CDR1 is MRHNA and CDR2 is SNTAGT. Trimming removed 2 bases at V and 2 bases at J, with 9 bases between. CDR3 length: 15 amino acids. The CDR3 reads CASSDLATTNEKLFF. The CDR3 region has the DNA TGTGCCAGCAGTGACCTGGCAACGACTAATGAAAAACTGTTTTTT.

This chain links TRBV10-3 with TRBJ1-2; D might be TRBD1 (5 bases). V lost 6 bases and J 3 bases, leaving 20 bases between the germline ends. The CDR3 contains 16 residues. CDR1 and CDR2 (germline): ENHRY, SYGVKD. Written as DNA, the CDR3 is TGTGCCATCAGCCCCGGGGGACGCGTCCTTGACTATGGCTACACCTTC. Its protein product is CAISPGGRVLDYGYTF.

V is TRBV5-1 and J is TRBJ1-3, with TRBD1 identical over 7 bases. The V and J ends lost 5 bases and 2 bases, in that order; junction bases with no gene match: 4. The germline V gene encodes CDR1 SGHRS and CDR2 YFSETQ. CDR3 length: 14 residues. CDR3 DNA sequence: TGCGCCAGCAGGCCCGACAGGGCTGGAAACACCATATATTTT. Protein product: CASRPDRAGNTIYF. The whole variable domain, remainder taken from reference TRBV5-1 and TRBJ1-3, is KAGVTQTPRYLIKTRGQQVTLSCSPISGHRSVSWYQQTPGQGLQFLFEYFSETQRNKGNFPGRFSGRQFSNSRSEMNVSTLELGDSALYLCASRPDRAGNTIYFGEGSWLTVV.

V gene TRBV27 combines with J gene TRBJ2-2; 7 positions match TRBD1. The J segment lost 4 bases and the V segment lost 2 bases, leaving 4 bases of the junction unmatched. The CDR3 has 15 residues. Germline V gene data show CDR1 as MNHEY and CDR2 as SMNVEV (reference sequence). This chain's CDR3 is CASSLRGRSTGELFF. CDR3 in DNA: TGTGCCAGCAGTTTAAGGGGGCGAAGCACCGGGGAGCTGTTTTTT.

The chain carries TRBV3-1 (or the pseudogene TRBV3-2) and TRBJ2-1; 10 bases map to TRBD2. V lost 0 bases to trimming and J lost 8 bases; unmatched junction nucleotides: 13. The CDR3 contains 18 residues. Germline-derived CDR1 and CDR2 are LGHDT and YNNKEL (reference sequence). The CDR3 nucleotides read TGTGCCAGCAGCCAAGAGGGACTAGCGAGATATGGGTACGATGAGCAGTTCTTC. Protein product: CASSQEGLARYGYDEQFF.

The chain uses TRBV3-1 (or the pseudogene TRBV3-2) and TRBJ2-2; 7 bases are shared with TRBD2. The germline V gene has CDR1 LGHDT and CDR2 YNNKEL (reference sequence). V was pared by 1 base and J by 4 bases, with 9 bases of the junction left unmatched. The CDR3 loop spans 17 amino acids. The CDR3 spells CASSQGYSGTITGELFF. The CDR3 DNA sequence: TGTGCCAGCAGCCAAGGGTACAGCGGGACCATCACCGGGGAGCTGTTTTTT.

J is TRBJ2-1 and V is TRBV21-1; the D call in the table, TRBD2, was not verified against the DNA. TRBV21-1 is an annotated pseudogene. This CDR3 has 16 residues. The DNA of the CDR3 is TGTGCCAGCAGCAAAGCATGCACTAGCGGGGGGGGTGAGCAGTTCTTC. This gives the protein CASSKACTSGGGEQFF.

V usage is TRBV7-9 and J usage is TRBJ2-1; tentative D call: TRBD2 (5 bases). Germline V gene lookup returns CDR1 SEHNR and CDR2 FQNEAQ (reference sequence). V lost 3 bases to trimming and J lost 6 bases, with 9 bases between them. The CDR3 length is 13 residues. For the CDR3, the DNA is TGTGCCAGCAGCTTTTGGACTTTCAATGAGCAGTTCTTC. Its protein product is CASSFWTFNEQFF. Full variable domain (outside the CDR3, taken from reference TRBV7-9 and TRBJ2-1): DTGVSQNPRHKITKRGQNVTFRCDPISEHNRLYWYRQTLGQGPEFLTYFQNEAQLEKSRLLSDRFSAERPKGSFSTLEIQRTEQGDSAMYLCASSFWTFNEQFFGPGTRLTVL.

The chain employs TRBV12-5 and TRBJ2-7; possible D gene TRBD1, 5 bases. Trimming cost V 1 base and J 4 bases, with 14 bases left between them. The CDR3 has 15 amino acids. Germline loops: CDR1 LGHNT, CDR2 FRNRAP. In DNA form, the CDR3 reads TGTGCTAGTGGTTTGGGACAGAGTCCGTCTTACGAGCAGTACTTC. Its protein product is CASGLGQSPSYEQYF.

The chain combines TRBV7-3 with TRBJ2-7; 8 bases agree with TRBD1. From germline, CDR1 is SGHTA and CDR2 FQGTGA. CDR3 length: 16 amino acids. V lost 5 bases to trimming and J lost 4 bases; unmatched junction nucleotides: 13. The CDR3 coding sequence is TGTGCCAGCAGCAGCCCTAACAGGGGGTGCGAGTACGAGCAGTACTTC. Its translation: CASSSPNRGCEYEQYF.

V is TRBV27 and J is TRBJ2-7; 16 bases fit TRBD2. Germline assignment: CDR1 MNHEY and CDR2 SMNVEV (reference sequence). The CDR3 spans 18 residues. The V and J ends lost 6 bases and 2 bases, in that order; junction bases with no gene match: 10. The DNA for the CDR3 is TGTGCCAGCAGGGAATCCGGGACTAGCGGGAGGGGGGCCTACGAGCAGTACTTC. Protein: CASRESGTSGRGAYEQYF.

The chain carries TRBV7-3 and TRBJ2-7; maybe TRBD1 (6 bases). Germline V CDR1 and CDR2: SGHTA, FQGTGA. V was clipped by 0 bases and J by 0 bases, with 9 bases between them. The CDR3 runs to 15 residues. Written as DNA, the CDR3 is TGTGCCAGCAGCTTAACATGGACAGCCTCCTACGAGCAGTACTTC. It codes for CASSLTWTASYEQYF. Supplemented by reference TRBV7-3 and TRBJ2-7, the full variable domain reads GAGVSQTPSNKVTEKGKYVELRCDPISGHTALYWYRQSLGQGPEFLIYFQGTGAADDSGLPNDRFFAVRPEGSVSTLKIQRTERGDSAVYLCASSLTWTASYEQYFGPGTRLTVT.

The gene calls are TRBV2 and TRBJ1-5; D is uncertain. The V gene's germline CDR1 is SNHLY and CDR2 FYNNEI. The germline V and J ends were trimmed by 4 bases and 5 bases, with 12 bases remaining between them. CDR3 length equals 14 residues. CDR3: CASSGLTEDQPQHF. In nucleotides, the CDR3 is TGTGCCAGCAGTGGACTAACGGAGGATCAGCCCCAGCATTTT. Variable domain in full (rest from reference TRBV2 and TRBJ1-5): EPEVTQTPSHQVTQMGQEVILRCVPISNHLYFYWYRQILGQKVEFLVSFYNNEISEKSEIFDDQFSVERPDGSNFTLKIRSTKLEDSAMYFCASSGLTEDQPQHFGDGTRLSIL.

V gene TRBV7-2 combines with J gene TRBJ2-7, with D perhaps matching TRBD2 (5 bases). Germline V CDR1 and CDR2: SGHTA, FQGNSA. Trimming cost V 1 base and J 5 bases, with 9 bases left between them. The CDR3 loop spans 13 amino acids. DNA for the CDR3: TGTGCCAGCAGCTTAGGCGGGCAAAACGAGCAGTACTTC. The encoded protein is CASSLGGQNEQYF.

This clone was observed once. This chain joins TRBV11-1 and TRBJ2-3; 10 positions agree with TRBD2. The germline CDR1 and CDR2 sequences are SGHAT and FQDESV (reference sequence). This CDR3 has 16 amino acids. J was trimmed by 4 bases and V by 5 bases; bases with no gene match: 9. This CDR3 is CASSKTRLAGADTQYF. Here the CDR3 DNA reads TGTGCCAGCAGCAAGACGCGACTAGCGGGCGCAGATACGCAGTATTTT.

The chain employs TRBV6-5 and TRBJ1-4; a possible D gene is TRBD1 (6 bases). Germline values: CDR1 MNHEY, CDR2 SVGAGI. V was cut by 8 bases and J by 0 bases, with 13 bases left in between. The length of the CDR3 is 15 residues. The CDR3 protein is CASGVWTATNEKLFF. The CDR3 coding sequence is TGTGCCAGCGGCGTCTGGACAGCAACTAATGAAAAACTGTTTTTT.

The rearrangement uses TRBV5-5 and TRBJ2-1; D uncertain. There are 15 residues in the CDR3. V gave up 0 bases and J gave up 7 bases, with 14 bases separating them. Germline CDR1 is SGHKS and CDR2 is YYEKEE (reference sequence). CDR3 in DNA: TGTGCCAGCAGCTTGGAGGACGTAGGGCTAAATGAGCAGTTCTTC. It codes for CASSLEDVGLNEQFF.

J is TRBJ1-3 and V is TRBV28, with D maybe TRBD1 (5 bases). The CDR3 contains 17 residues. Germline V gives CDR1 MDHEN, CDR2 SYDVKM. V lost 3 bases to trimming and J lost 0 bases, with 15 bases between them. CDR3 in amino acids: CASSFAAGTPSGNTIYF. CDR3 in DNA: TGTGCCAGCAGTTTTGCGGCAGGGACTCCCTCTGGAAACACCATATATTTT.

This chain connects TRBV7-9 to TRBJ2-1; D ambiguous. V lost 1 base, J lost 6 bases, and 13 bases lay in between. CDR1 is SEHNR and CDR2 is FQNEAQ in the germline V gene (reference sequence). The CDR3 contains 15 residues. The CDR3 DNA follows: TGTGCCAGCAGCTTAGACTGGGTGAGCGTCAATGAGCAGTTCTTC. As protein: CASSLDWVSVNEQFF.

This chain connects TRBV29-1 to TRBJ1-2; D possibly corresponds to TRBD1 (5 bases). Germline CDR1 is SQVTM and CDR2 is ANQGSEA. The V end lost 6 bases, the J end lost 7 bases, and 15 bases lay between the germline ends. The CDR3 runs to 12 residues. Written as DNA, the CDR3 is TGCAGCGTCCAGGGAGTTCAGGGTGGCTACACCTTC. Translation gives CSVQGVQGGYTF.

The V gene is TRBV29-1, the J gene TRBJ2-5, with 9 bases aligning to TRBD1. CDR1 and CDR2 (germline): SQVTM, ANQGSEA. The CDR3 is made up of 14 amino acids. V shed 2 bases and J 3 bases; nucleotides not matched to a gene: 4. The chain's CDR3 is CSVERGQGEETQYF. The CDR3 DNA follows: TGCAGCGTTGAAAGGGGACAGGGTGAAGAGACCCAGTACTTC. The variable domain in full, with the rest retrieved from reference TRBV29-1 and TRBJ2-5, is SAVISQKPSRDICQRGTSLTIQCQVDSQVTMMFWYRQQPGQSLTLIATANQGSEATYESGFVIDKFPISRPNLTFSTLTVSNMSPEDSSIYLCSVERGQGEETQYFGPGTRLLVL.

This clone was detected only once. V usage is TRBV7-8 and J usage is TRBJ1-1, with D maybe TRBD1 (6 bases). The CDR3 totals 15 residues. CDR1 and CDR2 (germline): SGHVS, FQNEAQ. V was pared by 6 bases and J by 0 bases, with 14 bases between. CDR3 sequence reads: CASRVQGFMNTEAFF. CDR3 nucleotide sequence: TGTGCCAGCAGGGTACAGGGATTCATGAACACTGAAGCTTTCTTT. The entire variable domain, with the rest obtained from reference TRBV7-8 and TRBJ1-1, is as follows: GAGVSQSPRYKVAKRGQDVALRCDPISGHVSLFWYQQALGQGPEFLTYFQNEAQLDKSGLPSDRFFAERPEGSVSTLKIQRTQQEDSAVYLCASRVQGFMNTEAFFGQGTRLTVV.

The V call is TRBV4-2, the J call TRBJ1-1; D not resolved. This CDR3 region has 15 residues. In germline, CDR1 is LGHNA, CDR2 YNFKEQ. The V end was cut by 2 bases, the J end by 2 bases, with 12 bases between. CDR3 nucleotides: TGTGCCAGCAGCCAAAGAGGAGGGTTTAACACTGAAGCTTTCTTT. Translating it yields CASSQRGGFNTEAFF.

V is TRBV6-7 and J is TRBJ1-1; no reliable D call. TRBV6-7 counts as an open reading frame of uncertain function. This CDR3 is built from 14 residues. Trimming took 10 bases from V and 2 from J, leaving 17 bases between them. The CDR3 protein is CAIPTIRGNTEAFF. In DNA form, the CDR3 reads TGTGCCATCCCGACGATCCGGGGTAACACTGAAGCTTTCTTT.

This chain connects TRBV6-5 to TRBJ2-1; D is ambiguous. Germline-derived CDR1 and CDR2 are MNHEY and SVGAGI. The CDR3 spans 15 residues. Between the trimmed V and J ends, which lost 3 bases and 5 bases, there was a span of 14 bases. CDR3 nucleotides: TGTGCCAGCAGTTATCGAAGAAACTTAAACAATGAGCAGTTCTTC. Residues: CASSYRRNLNNEQFF.

The gene calls are TRBV27 and TRBJ1-1; TRBD1 aligns across 8 bases. Germline CDR1 is MNHEY and CDR2 is SMNVEV (reference sequence). The CDR3 spans 15 residues. The J segment lost 0 bases and the V segment lost 6 bases, leaving 6 bases of the junction unmatched. The CDR3 DNA reads TGTGCCAGCAGCCCCCTGACAGGGGTGAACACTGAAGCTTTCTTT. This encodes CASSPLTGVNTEAFF.

This clone was seen a single time. The genes are TRBV14 and TRBJ1-1, with no clear D. The length of the CDR3 is 13 residues. Germline values: CDR1 SGHDN, CDR2 FVKESK. V lost 2 bases, J lost 10 bases, and 14 bases lay in between. The CDR3 DNA is TGTGCCAGCAGCCAACGGTCTGGGGTAAGAGCTTTCTTT. This codes for CASSQRSGVRAFF.